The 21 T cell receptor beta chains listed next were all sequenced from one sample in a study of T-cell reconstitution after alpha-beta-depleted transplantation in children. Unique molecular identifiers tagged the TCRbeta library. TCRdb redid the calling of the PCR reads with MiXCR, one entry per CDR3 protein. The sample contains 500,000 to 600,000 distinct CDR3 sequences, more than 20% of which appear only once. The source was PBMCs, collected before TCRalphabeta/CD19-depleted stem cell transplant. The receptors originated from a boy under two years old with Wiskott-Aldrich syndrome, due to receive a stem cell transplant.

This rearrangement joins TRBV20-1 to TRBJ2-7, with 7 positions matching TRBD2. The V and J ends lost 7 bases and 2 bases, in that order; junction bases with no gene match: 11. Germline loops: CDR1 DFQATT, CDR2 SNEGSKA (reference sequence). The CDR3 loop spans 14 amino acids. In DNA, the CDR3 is TGCAGTGGGGGGAGGGTAGCGGAGCCCTACGAGCAGTACTTC. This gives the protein CSGGRVAEPYEQYF.

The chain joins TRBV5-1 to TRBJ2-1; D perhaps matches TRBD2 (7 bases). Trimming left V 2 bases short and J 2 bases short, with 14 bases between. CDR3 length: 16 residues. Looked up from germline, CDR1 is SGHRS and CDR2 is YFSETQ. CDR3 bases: TGCGCCAGCAGCTTTGGGGGGGCCGGCCCCTACAATGAGCAGTTCTTC. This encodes CASSFGGAGPYNEQFF.

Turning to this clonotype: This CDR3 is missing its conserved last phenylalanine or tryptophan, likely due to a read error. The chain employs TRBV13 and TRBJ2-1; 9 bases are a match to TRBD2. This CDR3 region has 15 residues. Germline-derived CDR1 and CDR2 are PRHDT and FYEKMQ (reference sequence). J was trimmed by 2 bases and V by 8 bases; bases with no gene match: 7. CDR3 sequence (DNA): TGTGCCAGCCGACTAGCGGCCCAAACCTACAATGAGCAGTTCTTG. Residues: CASRLAAQTYNEQFL.

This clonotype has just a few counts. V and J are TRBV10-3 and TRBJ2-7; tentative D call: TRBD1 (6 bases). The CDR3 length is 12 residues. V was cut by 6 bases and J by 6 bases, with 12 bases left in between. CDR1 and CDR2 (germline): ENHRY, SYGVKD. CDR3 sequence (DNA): TGTGCCATCAGGACAGGTATCGGCGAGCAGTACTTC. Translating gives CAIRTGIGEQYF.

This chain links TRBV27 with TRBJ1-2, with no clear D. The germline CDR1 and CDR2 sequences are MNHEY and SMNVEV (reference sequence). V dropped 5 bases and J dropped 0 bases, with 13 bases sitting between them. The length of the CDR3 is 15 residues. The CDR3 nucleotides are TGTGCCAGCAGTCATTTCGGGCTCGCTAACTATGGCTACACCTTC. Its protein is CASSHFGLANYGYTF.

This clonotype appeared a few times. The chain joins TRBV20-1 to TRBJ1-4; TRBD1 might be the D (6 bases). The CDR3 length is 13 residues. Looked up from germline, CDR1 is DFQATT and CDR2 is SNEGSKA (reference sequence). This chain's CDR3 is CSPRQDGNEKLFF. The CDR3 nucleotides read TGCAGCCCTCGACAGGACGGTAATGAAAAACTGTTTTTT.

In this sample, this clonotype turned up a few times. Written as DNA, the CDR3 is TGCGCCAGCAGGGACAGTCGCACGACTAATGAAAAACTGTTTTTT. Amino acid sequence: CASRDSRTTNEKLFF. The chain employs TRBV5-1 and TRBJ1-4; D possibly corresponds to TRBD1 (6 bases). CDR1 SGHRS and CDR2 YFSETQ come from the germline V gene. The V gene lost 5 bases and the J gene lost 2 bases, with 13 bases spanning the gap. This CDR3 is built from 15 residues.

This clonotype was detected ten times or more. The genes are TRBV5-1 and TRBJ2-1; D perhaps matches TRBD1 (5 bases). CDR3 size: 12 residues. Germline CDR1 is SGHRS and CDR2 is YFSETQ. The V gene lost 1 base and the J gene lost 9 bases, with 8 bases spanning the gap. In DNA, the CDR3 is TGCGCCAGCAGCTTGAGCCAGGGTGAGCAGTTCTTC. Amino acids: CASSLSQGEQFF.

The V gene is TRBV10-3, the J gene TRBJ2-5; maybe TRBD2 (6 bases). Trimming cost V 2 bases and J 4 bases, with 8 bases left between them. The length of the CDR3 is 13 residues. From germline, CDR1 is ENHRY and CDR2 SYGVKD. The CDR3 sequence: CAISEVGGETQYF. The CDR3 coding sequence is TGTGCCATCAGTGAGGTGGGGGGAGAGACCCAGTACTTC.

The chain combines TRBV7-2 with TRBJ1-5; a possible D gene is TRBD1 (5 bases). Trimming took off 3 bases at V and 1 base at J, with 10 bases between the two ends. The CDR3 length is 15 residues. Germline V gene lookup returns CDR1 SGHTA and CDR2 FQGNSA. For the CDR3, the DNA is TGTGCCAGCAGCTTGCGACGGGACAGCAATCAGCCCCAGCATTTT. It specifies CASSLRRDSNQPQHF. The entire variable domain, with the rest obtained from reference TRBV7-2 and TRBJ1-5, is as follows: GAGVSQSPSNKVTEKGKDVELRCDPISGHTALYWYRQSLGQGLEFLIYFQGNSAPDKSGLPSDRFSAERTGGSVSTLTIQRTQQEDSAVYLCASSLRRDSNQPQHFGDGTRLSIL.

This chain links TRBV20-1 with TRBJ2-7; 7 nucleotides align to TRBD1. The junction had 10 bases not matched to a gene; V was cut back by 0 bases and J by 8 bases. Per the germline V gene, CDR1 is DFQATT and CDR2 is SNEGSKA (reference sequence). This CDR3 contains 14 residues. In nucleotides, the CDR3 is TGCAGTGCTAGAGATCCTAGACAGGGAATCCAGCAGTACTTC. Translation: CSARDPRQGIQQYF.

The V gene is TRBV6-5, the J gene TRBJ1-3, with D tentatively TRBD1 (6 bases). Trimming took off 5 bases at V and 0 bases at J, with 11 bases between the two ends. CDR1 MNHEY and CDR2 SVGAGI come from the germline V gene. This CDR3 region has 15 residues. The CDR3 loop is CASSLQGLSGNTIYF. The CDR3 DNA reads TGTGCCAGCAGTCTACAGGGACTCTCTGGAAACACCATATATTTT.

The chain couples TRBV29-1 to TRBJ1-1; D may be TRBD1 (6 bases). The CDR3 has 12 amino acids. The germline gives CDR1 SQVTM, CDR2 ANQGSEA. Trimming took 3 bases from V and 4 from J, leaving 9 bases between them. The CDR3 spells CSVDRGATEAFF. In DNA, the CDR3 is TGCAGCGTTGATAGGGGGGCCACTGAAGCTTTCTTT.

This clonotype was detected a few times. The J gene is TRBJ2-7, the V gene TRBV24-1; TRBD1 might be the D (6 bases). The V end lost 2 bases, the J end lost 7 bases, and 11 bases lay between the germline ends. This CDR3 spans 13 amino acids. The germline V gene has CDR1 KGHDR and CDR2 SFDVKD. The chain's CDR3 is CATSDSGQFEQYF. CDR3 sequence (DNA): TGTGCCACCAGTGATTCCGGACAGTTTGAGCAGTACTTC.

The CDR3 protein is CASSLVGTSSFTDTQYF. CDR3 coding DNA: TGCGCCAGCAGCTTGGTGGGCACTAGTAGCTTCACAGATACGCAGTATTTT. V and J are TRBV5-1 and TRBJ2-3; D is possibly TRBD2 (5 bases). The CDR3 has 17 residues. V lost 0 bases and J 2 bases, leaving 16 bases between the germline ends. CDR1 and CDR2 from the germline V gene are SGHRS and YFSETQ. Supplemented by reference TRBV5-1 and TRBJ2-3, the full variable domain reads KAGVTQTPRYLIKTRGQQVTLSCSPISGHRSVSWYQQTPGQGLQFLFEYFSETQRNKGNFPGRFSGRQFSNSRSEMNVSTLELGDSALYLCASSLVGTSSFTDTQYFGPGTRLTVL.

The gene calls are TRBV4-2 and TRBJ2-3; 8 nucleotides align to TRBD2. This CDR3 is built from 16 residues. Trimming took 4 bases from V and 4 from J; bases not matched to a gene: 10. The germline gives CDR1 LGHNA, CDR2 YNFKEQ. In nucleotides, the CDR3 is TGTGCCAGCAGCCGCCGAGCGGGAGTGGGGGCAGATACGCAGTATTTT. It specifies CASSRRAGVGADTQYF.

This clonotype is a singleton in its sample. The chain's CDR3 is CASRYIQGKAFF. The CDR3 region has the DNA TGCGCCAGCCGTTATATCCAAGGTAAAGCTTTCTTT. The genes are TRBV5-1 and TRBJ1-1; no definite D call. CDR1 and CDR2 (germline): SGHRS, YFSETQ. The CDR3 covers 12 residues. The V end lost 7 bases, the J end lost 9 bases, and 16 bases lay between the germline ends.

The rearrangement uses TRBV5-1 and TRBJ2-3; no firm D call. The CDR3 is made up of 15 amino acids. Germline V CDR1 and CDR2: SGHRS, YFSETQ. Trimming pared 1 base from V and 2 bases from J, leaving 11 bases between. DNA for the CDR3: TGCGCCAGCAGCTTGTTGCGGCGACCCACAGATACGCAGTATTTT. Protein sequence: CASSLLRRPTDTQYF.

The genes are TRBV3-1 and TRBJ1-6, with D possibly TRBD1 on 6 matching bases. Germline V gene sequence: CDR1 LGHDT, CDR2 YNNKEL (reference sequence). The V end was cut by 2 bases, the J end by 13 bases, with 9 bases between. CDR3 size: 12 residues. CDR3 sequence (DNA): TGTGCCAGCAGCCAATGGGGGCTGCCCCTCCACTTT. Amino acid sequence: CASSQWGLPLHF.

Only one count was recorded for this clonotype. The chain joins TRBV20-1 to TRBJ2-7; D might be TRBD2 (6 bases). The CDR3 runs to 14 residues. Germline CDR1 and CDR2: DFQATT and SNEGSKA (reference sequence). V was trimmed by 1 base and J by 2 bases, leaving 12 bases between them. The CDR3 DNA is TGCAGTGCTAGAGTCGCCGGGAGTACCTACGAGCAGTACTTC. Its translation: CSARVAGSTYEQYF.

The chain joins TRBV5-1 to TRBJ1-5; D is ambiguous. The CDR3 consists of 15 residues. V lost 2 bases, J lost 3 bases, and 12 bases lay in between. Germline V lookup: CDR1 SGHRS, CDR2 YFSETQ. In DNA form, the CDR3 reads TGCGCCAGCAGCTTAAAGCCAGGCTACAATCAGCCCCAGCATTTT. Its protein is CASSLKPGYNQPQHF. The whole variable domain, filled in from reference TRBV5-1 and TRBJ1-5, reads KAGVTQTPRYLIKTRGQQVTLSCSPISGHRSVSWYQQTPGQGLQFLFEYFSETQRNKGNFPGRFSGRQFSNSRSEMNVSTLELGDSALYLCASSLKPGYNQPQHFGDGTRLSIL.